These 9 T cell receptor beta chains were sequenced from one sample in a study of blood T cell repertoires in COVID-19. Here immunoSEQ multiplex PCR was the method, and the copy in TCRdb shows in-frame clones only, minus some. The sample holds around 140,000 clones; approximately 86% are singletons and the top ten take about 1.7%. The sample consisted of peripheral blood. These receptors were collected from an older man with acute or convalescent COVID-19.

The V call is TRBV7-2, the J call TRBJ2-2; the match to TRBD2 covers 11 bases. This CDR3 has 17 amino acids. V shed 4 bases, J shed 13 bases, and the junction held 17 bases outside the gene matches. Germline V gene data show CDR1 as SGHTA and CDR2 as FQGNSA. The CDR3 region is CASSSGTSGRRGAVLFF. CDR3 bases: TGTGCCAGCAGCTCCGGGACTAGCGGACGCCGGGGAGCTGTGCTGTTTTTT.

V usage is TRBV11-2 and J usage is TRBJ1-4; 10 bases match TRBD1. The J segment lost 3 bases and the V segment lost 3 bases, leaving 10 bases of the junction unmatched. Germline V gene data show CDR1 as SGHAT and CDR2 as FQNNGV. The CDR3 sequence is 18 residues long. The CDR3 loop reads CASSLEPGTGVANEKLFF. The CDR3 nucleotides read TGTGCCAGCAGCTTGGAACCTGGGACAGGGGTAGCTAATGAAAAACTGTTTTTT.

This sequence joins TRBV4-2 and TRBJ1-5; a weak D match, TRBD1 (5 bases). The CDR3 has 15 amino acids. Trimming took 6 bases from V and 5 from J, leaving 17 bases between them. CDR1 is LGHNA, CDR2 YNFKEQ, per germline. The CDR3 region is CASSEYRGRDQPQHF. The CDR3 region has the DNA TGTGCCAGCAGTGAATATAGGGGTAGAGATCAGCCCCAGCATTTT.

The rearrangement links TRBV7-9 to TRBJ1-1; the D gene is possibly TRBD1 (5 bases). The CDR3 has 13 residues. Trimming shortened V by 4 bases and J by 5 bases, and 11 bases separated the two germline ends. Germline values: CDR1 SEHNR, CDR2 FQNEAQ (reference sequence). The CDR3 sequence: CASSSGGRTEAFF. The CDR3 DNA follows: TGTGCCAGCAGCTCCGGGGGGAGGACTGAAGCTTTCTTT.

This rearrangement joins TRBV29-1 to TRBJ2-2; TRBD1 might be the D (6 bases). The germline V gene has CDR1 SQVTM and CDR2 ANQGSEA. The germline V and J ends were trimmed by 4 bases and 7 bases, with 13 bases remaining between them. The CDR3 sequence is 13 residues long. The CDR3 is CSVGRRGGGELFF. The DNA of the CDR3 is TGCAGCGTTGGCCGCAGGGGCGGCGGGGAGCTGTTTTTT.

V gene TRBV5-5 combines with J gene TRBJ2-1, with 8 bases matching TRBD1. Looked up from germline, CDR1 is SGHKS and CDR2 is YYEKEE (reference sequence). The CDR3 has 14 amino acids. The junction had 4 bases not matched to a gene; V was cut back by 4 bases and J by 4 bases. The CDR3 reads CASSPGTGYNEQFF. The CDR3 DNA follows: TGTGCCAGCAGCCCCGGGACAGGTTACAATGAGCAGTTCTTC. Full variable domain (outside the CDR3, taken from reference TRBV5-5 and TRBJ2-1): DAGVTQSPTHLIKTRGQQVTLRCSPISGHKSVSWYQQVLGQGPQFIFQYYEKEERGRGNFPDRFSARQFPNYSSELNVNALLLGDSALYLCASSPGTGYNEQFFGPGTRLTVL.

The chain joins TRBV13 to TRBJ1-1; perhaps TRBD1 as D (5 bases). Germline V gene sequence: CDR1 PRHDT, CDR2 FYEKMQ (reference sequence). V was clipped by 4 bases and J by 1 base, with 7 bases between them. CDR3 size: 13 residues. In DNA form, the CDR3 reads TGTGCCAGCAGCTACACAGGGAACACTGAAGCTTTCTTT. Protein product: CASSYTGNTEAFF.

This chain connects TRBV2 to TRBJ2-1, with D unclear. V gave up 6 bases and J gave up 4 bases, with 7 bases separating them. Germline values: CDR1 SNHLY, CDR2 FYNNEI. The CDR3 spans 12 residues. The CDR3, as DNA: TGTGCCAGCAGGGCCCCGTACAATGAGCAGTTCTTC. Encoded protein: CASRAPYNEQFF. The variable domain in full, completed from reference TRBV2 and TRBJ2-1, reads EPEVTQTPSHQVTQMGQEVILRCVPISNHLYFYWYRQILGQKVEFLVSFYNNEISEKSEIFDDQFSVERPDGSNFTLKIRSTKLEDSAMYFCASRAPYNEQFFGPGTRLTVL.

The chain employs TRBV2 and TRBJ1-6, with 8 bases that match TRBD1. The CDR3 consists of 14 residues. With V trimmed by 5 bases and J by 10 bases, 7 bases remained unmatched. CDR1 is SNHLY, CDR2 FYNNEI, per germline. CDR3 loop: CASSFRGLDSPLHF. The CDR3 nucleotides are TGTGCCAGCAGTTTCAGGGGGCTGGACTCACCCCTCCACTTT. The complete variable domain, with remaining parts taken from reference TRBV2 and TRBJ1-6, reads EPEVTQTPSHQVTQMGQEVILRCVPISNHLYFYWYRQILGQKVEFLVSFYNNEISEKSEIFDDQFSVERPDGSNFTLKIRSTKLEDSAMYFCASSFRGLDSPLHFGNGTRLTVT.